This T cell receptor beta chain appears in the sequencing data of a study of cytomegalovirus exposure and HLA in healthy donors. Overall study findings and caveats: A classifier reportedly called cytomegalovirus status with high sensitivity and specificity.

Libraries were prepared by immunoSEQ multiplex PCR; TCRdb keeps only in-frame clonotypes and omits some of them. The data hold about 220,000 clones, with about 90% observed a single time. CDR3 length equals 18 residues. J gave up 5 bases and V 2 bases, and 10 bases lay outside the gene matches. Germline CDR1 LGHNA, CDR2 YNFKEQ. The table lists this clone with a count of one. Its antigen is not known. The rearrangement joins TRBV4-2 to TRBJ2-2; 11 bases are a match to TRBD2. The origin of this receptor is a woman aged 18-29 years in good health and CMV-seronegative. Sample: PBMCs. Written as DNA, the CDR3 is TGTGCCAGCAGCCAAAAGGGGACTAGCGGCACCGGGACCGGGGAGCTGTTTTTT. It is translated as CASSQKGTSGTGTGELFF.